A single sample gave rise to the 21 T cell receptor beta chains below, sequenced in a study of radiotherapy plus CTLA-4 blockade in lung cancer. Here immunoSEQ multiplex PCR was the method, and the copy in TCRdb shows in-frame clones only, minus some. The sample records some 60,000 clones, more than 60% being singletons. The specimen comprised peripheral blood, sampled from a patient treated with radiotherapy plus ipilimumab. Receptor source: a human donor with non-small cell lung cancer who had a complete response to radiotherapy plus ipilimumab.

This chain links TRBV7-9 with TRBJ2-7; D uncertain. Germline loops: CDR1 SEHNR, CDR2 FQNEAQ (reference sequence). Trimming shortened V by 5 bases and J by 1 base, and 6 bases separated the two germline ends. The CDR3 has 12 amino acids. DNA for the CDR3: TGTGCCAGCAGCGAAACATCCTACGAGCAGTACTTC. Its protein is CASSETSYEQYF.

This rearrangement joins TRBV18 to TRBJ1-6; D possibly corresponds to TRBD1 (6 bases). The germline V and J ends were trimmed by 5 bases and 5 bases, with 13 bases remaining between them. CDR1 is KGHSH, CDR2 LQKENI, per germline. This CDR3 is 15 amino acids long. The CDR3 nucleotides read TGTGCCAGCTCATTGTCAGGGGTCGATAATTCACCCCTCCACTTT. Its translation: CASSLSGVDNSPLHF. The variable domain in full, with the rest retrieved from reference TRBV18 and TRBJ1-6, is NAGVMQNPRHLVRRRGQEARLRCSPMKGHSHVYWYRQLPEEGLKFMVYLQKENIIDESGMPKERFSAEFPKEGPSILRIQQVVRGDSAAYFCASSLSGVDNSPLHFGNGTRLTVT.

The chain has TRBV7-2 and TRBJ1-2; the match to TRBD1 covers 8 bases. The CDR3 sequence is 17 residues long. The V and J ends lost 6 bases and 6 bases, in that order; junction bases with no gene match: 18. Per the germline V gene, CDR1 is SGHTA and CDR2 is FQGNSA. CDR3 sequence: CASRSAGGDRGRNGYTF. In DNA form, the CDR3 reads TGTGCCAGCAGATCAGCGGGGGGTGACAGGGGTAGAAATGGCTACACCTTC.

The chain recombines TRBV30 with TRBJ1-5, with D possibly TRBD1 on 6 matching bases. CDR1 and CDR2 from the germline V gene are GTSNPN and SVGIG (reference sequence). The CDR3 has 16 residues. The ends were cut back, 0 bases at V and 2 bases at J, with 14 bases in the middle. The CDR3 DNA follows: TGTGCCTGGAGTGTATTGGGGGCGACGGGCAATCAGCCCCAGCATTTT. Protein: CAWSVLGATGNQPQHF. Supplemented by reference TRBV30 and TRBJ1-5, the full variable domain reads SQTIHQWPATLVQPVGSPLSLECTVEGTSNPNLYWYRQAAGRGLQLLFYSVGIGQISSEVPQNLSASRPQDRQFILSSKKLLLSDSGFYLCAWSVLGATGNQPQHFGDGTRLSIL.

The rearrangement joins TRBV30 to TRBJ1-1; TRBD1 is a possible D gene (5 bases). From germline, CDR1 is GTSNPN and CDR2 SVGIG (reference sequence). This CDR3 is built from 14 residues. Trimming left V 1 base short and J 6 bases short, with 15 bases between. The CDR3 loop is CAWSDPQGNAEAFF. In DNA form, the CDR3 reads TGTGCCTGGAGTGATCCCCAGGGTAACGCTGAAGCTTTCTTT.

The rearrangement joins TRBV5-6 to TRBJ2-3; D unresolved. The V gene's germline CDR1 is SGHDT and CDR2 YYEEEE. The V and J ends lost 1 base and 5 bases respectively, with 2 bases between them. The CDR3 has 11 residues. The CDR3 nucleotides are TGTGCCAGCAGCTTGCTAGATACGCAGTATTTT. Translating gives CASSLLDTQYF.

The chain combines TRBV27 with TRBJ2-7, with a weak D call TRBD1 (6 bases). Between the trimmed V and J ends, which lost 4 bases and 6 bases, there was a span of 16 bases. CDR1 and CDR2 (germline): MNHEY, SMNVEV (reference sequence). This CDR3 is built from 14 residues. The chain's CDR3 is CASSWNRATSEQYF. In DNA, the CDR3 is TGTGCCAGCAGTTGGAACAGGGCTACCTCCGAGCAGTACTTC.

The J gene is TRBJ2-1, the V gene TRBV10-1; possible D gene TRBD2, 5 bases. From germline, CDR1 is WNHNN and CDR2 SYGVQD (reference sequence). The CDR3 runs to 13 residues. The V end lost 0 bases, the J end lost 7 bases, and 7 bases lay between the germline ends. CDR3: CASSESGVNEQFF. DNA for the CDR3: TGCGCCAGCAGTGAGTCCGGGGTTAATGAGCAGTTCTTC.

This chain uses TRBV12-5 with TRBJ1-1; 9 positions match TRBD1. Germline values: CDR1 LGHNT, CDR2 FRNRAP. This CDR3 is built from 12 residues. V lost 6 bases to trimming and J lost 11 bases; unmatched junction nucleotides: 7. The DNA for the CDR3 is TGTGCTAGTGGCATCCGGGACAGGGACGCTTTCTTT. As protein: CASGIRDRDAFF.

The chain couples TRBV18 to TRBJ1-6; TRBD1 matches 9 bases. This CDR3 comprises 14 residues. Germline V gene data show CDR1 as KGHSH and CDR2 as LQKENI. V lost 5 bases and J lost 13; bases outside the gene matches: 9. CDR3 coding DNA: TGTGCCAGCTCAGCAGTACAGGGGGCGAACCCCCTCCACTTT. Translated, it gives CASSAVQGANPLHF.

This clone was seen a few times. The rearrangement joins TRBV5-1 to TRBJ1-2; 7 bases are shared with TRBD1. The V gene end was trimmed by 0 bases and the J gene end by 7 bases; junction bases not matched to a gene: 12. CDR3 length: 16 amino acids. Germline V CDR1 and CDR2: SGHRS, YFSETQ. Written as DNA, the CDR3 is TGCGCCAGCAGCTTGGCCGGGGACAGTGGAAGGGGTGGCTACACCTTC. Translated, it gives CASSLAGDSGRGGYTF.

This chain links TRBV27 with TRBJ2-2; 9 nucleotides agree with TRBD2. This CDR3 has 15 residues. Germline CDR1 is MNHEY and CDR2 is SMNVEV (reference sequence). V dropped 5 bases and J dropped 7; count of bases not matched to a gene: 8. CDR3 region: CASSPIAGAGGELFF. CDR3 nucleotide sequence: TGTGCCAGCAGTCCAATAGCGGGGGCGGGCGGGGAGCTGTTTTTT.

The chain has TRBV6-5 and TRBJ1-2; 7 positions agree with TRBD1. CDR1 is MNHEY and CDR2 is SVGAGI in the germline V gene. The CDR3 has 14 amino acids. Losses at the gene ends were 6 bases for V and 2 bases for J; bases not matched to a gene: 6. CDR3: CASSDRARNYGYTF. The CDR3 nucleotides read TGTGCCAGCAGCGACAGGGCCAGAAACTATGGCTACACCTTC.

V and J are TRBV30 and TRBJ2-7, with a weak D call TRBD1 (6 bases). CDR3 length: 13 amino acids. The germline gives CDR1 GTSNPN, CDR2 SVGIG (reference sequence). V gave up 2 bases and J gave up 3 bases, with 11 bases separating them. The CDR3 DNA follows: TGTGCCTGGAGTCCTACAGGGCTCTACGAGCAGTACTTC. Amino acids: CAWSPTGLYEQYF.

The chain uses TRBV4-3 and TRBJ1-5; no clear D. Trimming took off 1 base at V and 7 bases at J, with 11 bases between the two ends. The CDR3 length is 14 residues. CDR1 and CDR2 (germline): LGHNA, YSLEER. The CDR3 here is CASSQVRGPQPQHF. The CDR3, as DNA: TGCGCCAGCAGCCAAGTGAGAGGCCCCCAGCCCCAGCATTTT.

J is TRBJ1-5 and V is TRBV18; 7 bases agree with TRBD1. J was trimmed by 5 bases and V by 5 bases; bases with no gene match: 6. Germline V gives CDR1 KGHSH, CDR2 LQKENI. The CDR3 contains 14 residues. CDR3 loop: CASSNDRVDQPQHF. In nucleotides, the CDR3 is TGTGCCAGCTCAAACGACAGGGTGGATCAGCCCCAGCATTTT.

The chain links TRBV11-2 to TRBJ2-5, with TRBD1 identical over 11 bases. TRBJ2-7 matches the DNA end more closely, so the J call is doubtful. Germline V gene lookup returns CDR1 SGHAT and CDR2 FQNNGV. This CDR3 is built from 18 residues. CDR3 protein: CASSPILRDRGTGYEQYF. DNA for the CDR3: TGTGCCAGCAGCCCGATCCTCCGGGACAGGGGGACGGGCTACGAGCAGTACTTC.

V and J are TRBV19 and TRBJ1-5; D is possibly TRBD1 (6 bases). Trimming removed 6 bases from V and 0 bases from J, with 12 bases in between. Germline V gene data show CDR1 as LNHDA and CDR2 as SQIVND (reference sequence). The CDR3 has 15 residues. The CDR3 nucleotides read TGTGCCAGTAGCCGGACAGATTATAGCAATCAGCCCCAGCATTTT. This translates into CASSRTDYSNQPQHF.

The rearrangement uses TRBV27 and TRBJ2-2; 12 bases agree with TRBD2. Per germline, CDR1 MNHEY and CDR2 SMNVEV (reference sequence). The CDR3 loop spans 18 amino acids. V gave up 7 bases and J gave up 0 bases; unmatched junction bases: 9. The CDR3 DNA is TGTGCCAGCAACTGGGGCTCTAGCGGGGGGGCGAACACCGGGGAGCTGTTTTTT. Protein product: CASNWGSSGGANTGELFF.

J is TRBJ2-5 and V is TRBV7-2; 7 nucleotides align to TRBD1. Germline V gene sequence: CDR1 SGHTA, CDR2 FQGNSA. The junction had 9 bases not matched to a gene; V was cut back by 1 base and J by 4 bases. The length of the CDR3 is 16 residues. In DNA, the CDR3 is TGTGCCAGCAGCTTAGGAAAGGGGGCGCGAGGAGAGACCCAGTACTTC. Protein product: CASSLGKGARGETQYF.

This clone came up a few times. The V gene is TRBV6-5, the J gene TRBJ2-7; D is perhaps TRBD1 (6 bases). The CDR3 length is 14 residues. V was pared by 0 bases and J by 2 bases, with 8 bases between. Germline values: CDR1 MNHEY, CDR2 SVGAGI. The CDR3 coding sequence is TGTGCCAGCAGTTACTCGACAGGCACCTACGAGCAGTACTTC. This translates into CASSYSTGTYEQYF.